This TCR beta chain was found in a study of Tregs in tolerant kidney transplant recipients. Only in-frame clones appear in the TCRdb table, and some are missing; sequencing was by immunoSEQ multiplex PCR. The data contain roughly 46,000 clones, more than 80% of them seen just once; the ten biggest clones take up around 0.67%. Germline CDR1 LNHNV, CDR2 YYDKDF (reference sequence). This CDR3 has 13 amino acids. V lost 3 bases and J 7 bases, leaving 12 bases between the germline ends. Thawed PBMCs were FACS-sorted into unstimulated CD4+CD25+CD127- regulatory T cells, CD4+CD25- non-regulatory cells, CD4 and CD8 cells. Details on this clone: Antigen: not known.

Regarding the study as a whole: Biological reproducibility was not directly addressed in this study.

The chain carries TRBV15 and TRBJ2-5, with D possibly TRBD2 on 5 matching bases. This receptor was identified in a human donor in good health. Sequencing was performed on Tregs from blood. In DNA, the CDR3 is TGTGCCACCAGCAGGGGGATTCGGGGGACCCAGTACTTC. Translating it yields CATSRGIRGTQYF.